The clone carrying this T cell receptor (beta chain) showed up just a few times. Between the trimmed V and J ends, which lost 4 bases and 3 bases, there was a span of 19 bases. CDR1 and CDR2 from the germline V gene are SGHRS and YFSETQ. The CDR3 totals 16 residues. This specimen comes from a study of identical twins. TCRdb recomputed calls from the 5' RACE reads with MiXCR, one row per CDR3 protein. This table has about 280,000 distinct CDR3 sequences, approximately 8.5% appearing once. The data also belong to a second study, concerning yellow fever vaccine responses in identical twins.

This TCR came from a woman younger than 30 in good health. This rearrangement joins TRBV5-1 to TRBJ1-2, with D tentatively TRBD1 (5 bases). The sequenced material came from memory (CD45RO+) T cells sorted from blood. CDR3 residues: CASSTGGTDYHYGYTF. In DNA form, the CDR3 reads TGCGCCAGCAGCACCGGGGGGACGGACTACCACTATGGCTACACCTTC.